The 31 T cell receptor beta chains below all came from one sample that was sequenced in a study of blood T cell repertoires in COVID-19. TCRdb's table, derived via immunoSEQ multiplex PCR, lists solely in-frame clones and lacks some. The table has just over 200,000 clones, 86% seen once. Sequenced sample: peripheral blood. The receptor source for this set is a man older than 75 with acute or convalescent COVID-19.

V usage is TRBV5-1 and J usage is TRBJ1-1, with D unresolved. The CDR3 has 14 amino acids. Germline V gene data show CDR1 as SGHRS and CDR2 as YFSETQ. Trimming removed 0 bases from V and 0 bases from J, with 6 bases in between. The CDR3, as DNA: TGCGCCAGCAGCTTGGGGGGAGTGAACACTGAAGCTTTCTTT. It yields the protein CASSLGGVNTEAFF.

The rearrangement uses TRBV18 and TRBJ2-7, with 11 bases fitting TRBD2. In germline, CDR1 is KGHSH, CDR2 LQKENI. Losses at the gene ends were 6 bases for V and 3 bases for J; bases not matched to a gene: 10. There are 16 residues in the CDR3. CDR3 residues: CASSGGVAGGSYEQYF. In nucleotides, the CDR3 is TGTGCCAGCTCCGGGGGAGTAGCGGGAGGGAGCTACGAGCAGTACTTC.

The rearrangement joins TRBV19 to TRBJ1-3, with 9 bases lining up with TRBD1. V dropped 2 bases and J dropped 3; count of bases not matched to a gene: 8. Germline V lookup: CDR1 LNHDA, CDR2 SQIVND (reference sequence). The CDR3 contains 17 residues. CDR3 protein: CASSITGTGSLGNTIYF. The CDR3 DNA reads as TGTGCCAGTAGTATAACCGGGACAGGGAGTCTTGGAAACACCATATATTTT.

CDR3 loop: CASRKQGPSHEGYTF. CDR3 DNA sequence: TGTGCCAGTCGGAAACAGGGGCCAAGCCACGAGGGCTACACCTTC. The V and J genes are TRBV19 and TRBJ1-2; 7 bases fit TRBD1. This CDR3 region has 15 residues. V lost 8 bases to trimming and J lost 8 bases; unmatched junction nucleotides: 17. The germline CDR1 and CDR2 sequences are LNHDA and SQIVND (reference sequence).

This CDR3 is CASSLRGGNTGELFF. In nucleotides, the CDR3 is TGTGCCAGCAGCTTACGCGGGGGGAACACCGGGGAGCTGTTTTTT. The chain recombines TRBV11-1 with TRBJ2-2; TRBD2 agrees at 7 bases. This CDR3 comprises 15 residues. CDR1 is SGHAT, CDR2 FQDESV, per germline (reference sequence). Trimming took 2 bases from V and 1 from J; bases not matched to a gene: 1.

The chain combines TRBV6-1 with TRBJ1-4, with D perhaps matching TRBD1 (6 bases). There are 14 residues in the CDR3. The germline CDR1 and CDR2 sequences are MNHNS and SASEGT. Trimming removed 3 bases from V and 5 bases from J, with 10 bases in between. In nucleotides, the CDR3 is TGTGCCAGCAGTGACAGGGGCGGGAATGAAAAACTGTTTTTT. Encoded protein: CASSDRGGNEKLFF.

The chain has TRBV29-1 and TRBJ1-2, with 7 bases matching TRBD1. From germline, CDR1 is SQVTM and CDR2 ANQGSEA. V shed 6 bases and J 1 base; nucleotides not matched to a gene: 8. The CDR3 sequence is 14 residues long. This CDR3 is CSVSGWDSNYGYTF. CDR3 sequence (DNA): TGCAGCGTGTCCGGGTGGGACAGTAACTATGGCTACACCTTC.

J is TRBJ2-1 and V is TRBV2, with 7 bases identical to TRBD1. The V gene end was trimmed by 1 base and the J gene end by 8 bases; junction bases not matched to a gene: 8. This CDR3 has 15 residues. The germline V gene has CDR1 SNHLY and CDR2 FYNNEI. The CDR3 here is CASSEETGLIHEQFF. CDR3 coding DNA: TGTGCCAGCAGTGAAGAGACAGGGTTAATCCATGAGCAGTTCTTC.

V gene TRBV6-5 combines with J gene TRBJ2-7, with 10 bases lining up with TRBD2. V lost 10 bases to trimming and J lost 6 bases; unmatched junction nucleotides: 9. The CDR3 totals 13 residues. Germline values: CDR1 MNHEY, CDR2 SVGAGI. CDR3 in amino acids: CATTPSGRGEQYF. For the CDR3, the DNA is TGTGCCACCACCCCTAGCGGGAGAGGCGAGCAGTACTTC.

The chain uses TRBV7-2 and TRBJ2-1; tentatively, D is TRBD2 (5 bases). From germline, CDR1 is SGHTA and CDR2 FQGNSA. CDR3 length: 16 residues. Trimming stripped 5 bases from V and 0 bases from J, with 14 bases between. The CDR3: CASSPLAASSYNEQFF. CDR3 in DNA: TGTGCCAGCAGCCCCCTAGCTGCTAGCTCCTACAATGAGCAGTTCTTC.

This rearrangement joins TRBV6-1 to TRBJ2-3; D is ambiguous. Germline loops: CDR1 MNHNS, CDR2 SASEGT. CDR3 size: 15 residues. The V and J ends lost 2 bases and 5 bases respectively, with 14 bases between them. CDR3 loop: CASSEIGSWRDTQYF. Written as DNA, the CDR3 is TGTGCCAGCAGTGAAATCGGTTCCTGGAGAGATACGCAGTATTTT.

The CDR3 bases are TGTGCCAGCAGGGGGACAGGGGTTAATGAAAAACTGTTTTTT. Amino acid sequence: CASRGTGVNEKLFF. The V gene is TRBV25-1, the J gene TRBJ1-4; 10 nucleotides align to TRBD1. V lost 6 bases and J lost 4; bases outside the gene matches: 2. CDR1 and CDR2 from the germline V gene are MGHDK and SYGVNS. The CDR3 spans 14 residues.

The V gene is TRBV15, the J gene TRBJ2-1; maybe TRBD2 (5 bases). Trimming pared 1 base from V and 7 bases from J, leaving 17 bases between. This CDR3 contains 16 residues. Germline V gene sequence: CDR1 LNHNV, CDR2 YYDKDF (reference sequence). This CDR3 reads CATSRAPALAVNEQFF. The CDR3 DNA sequence: TGTGCCACCAGCAGAGCCCCGGCGCTAGCCGTGAATGAGCAGTTCTTC. The whole variable domain, filled in from reference TRBV15 and TRBJ2-1, reads DAMVIQNPRYQVTQFGKPVTLSCSQTLNHNVMYWYQQKSSQAPKLLFHYYDKDFNNEADTPDNFQSRRPNTSFCFLDIRSPGLGDTAMYLCATSRAPALAVNEQFFGPGTRLTVL.

The rearrangement joins TRBV6-5 to TRBJ1-2; 8 bases agree with TRBD1. The V gene's germline CDR1 is MNHEY and CDR2 SVGAGI. V was pared by 6 bases and J by 7 bases, with 10 bases of the junction left unmatched. The CDR3 length is 14 residues. In DNA form, the CDR3 reads TGTGCCAGCAGGGGCGGACAGGGAGTGGGTGGCTACACCTTC. Amino acid sequence: CASRGGQGVGGYTF.

This clone was counted only a few times. The chain combines TRBV13 with TRBJ1-1, with D possibly TRBD1 on 6 matching bases. The CDR3 has 14 residues. Germline V lookup: CDR1 PRHDT, CDR2 FYEKMQ (reference sequence). The V and J ends lost 2 bases and 5 bases respectively, with 12 bases between them. The CDR3 sequence is CASSLRGQRTEAFF. CDR3 in DNA: TGTGCCAGCAGCTTAAGAGGACAGAGGACTGAAGCTTTCTTT.

The chain combines TRBV6-5 with TRBJ1-5, with 9 bases aligning to TRBD1. Germline V gives CDR1 MNHEY, CDR2 SVGAGI. CDR3 length equals 14 residues. The trim removed 7 bases at V and 2 bases at J, leaving 3 bases unmatched. The CDR3: CASMGQGGNQPQHF. The DNA for the CDR3 is TGTGCCAGCATGGGACAGGGTGGCAATCAGCCCCAGCATTTT.

This chain connects TRBV19 to TRBJ1-5; 7 bases map to TRBD1. The trim removed 8 bases at V and 0 bases at J, leaving 10 bases unmatched. The CDR3 covers 16 residues. The germline V gene has CDR1 LNHDA and CDR2 SQIVND (reference sequence). CDR3 nucleotide sequence: TGTGCCAGTTCAACCACAGGGGCCTATAGCAATCAGCCCCAGCATTTT. It codes for CASSTTGAYSNQPQHF.

The chain employs TRBV18 and TRBJ1-5; unclear D gene. Germline loops: CDR1 KGHSH, CDR2 LQKENI. The CDR3 totals 15 residues. The germline V and J ends were trimmed by 4 bases and 0 bases, with 10 bases remaining between them. CDR3 protein: CASSRRGDSNQPQHF. The CDR3 region has the DNA TGTGCCAGCTCACGTCGCGGAGATAGCAATCAGCCCCAGCATTTT.

The chain is built from TRBV5-1 and TRBJ1-2; a weak D match, TRBD1 (5 bases). Germline V gene lookup returns CDR1 SGHRS and CDR2 YFSETQ. The ends were cut back, 1 base at V and 7 bases at J, with 11 bases in the middle. The CDR3 runs 13 residues. CDR3 bases: TGCGCCAGCAGCTTGTCAGGGATTGGTGGCTACACCTTC. Translating it yields CASSLSGIGGYTF.

The V gene is TRBV11-3, the J gene TRBJ2-2; the D gene is possibly TRBD2 (6 bases). The CDR3 has 16 residues. The ends were cut back, 0 bases at V and 1 base at J, with 9 bases in the middle. CDR1 is SGHNT and CDR2 is YENEEA in the germline V gene. The CDR3 spells CASSLDGSRNTGELFF. In nucleotides, the CDR3 is TGTGCCAGCAGCTTAGACGGGAGTAGGAACACCGGGGAGCTGTTTTTT.

The rearrangement joins TRBV18 to TRBJ2-5; the match to TRBD1 covers 10 bases. The CDR3 length is 17 residues. The V and J ends lost 4 bases and 3 bases, in that order; junction bases with no gene match: 11. Per germline, CDR1 KGHSH and CDR2 LQKENI. CDR3 DNA sequence: TGTGCCAGCTCACTACTCTCTTCGGGACAGGGGAAAGAGACCCAGTACTTC. This gives the protein CASSLLSSGQGKETQYF.

V usage is TRBV6-9 and J usage is TRBJ2-7, with 7 positions matching TRBD1. The germline V gene encodes CDR1 MNHGY and CDR2 SVAAGI. This CDR3 is 12 amino acids long. Trimming at V came to 5 bases and at J to 6 bases, leaving 4 bases not matched to a gene. Written as DNA, the CDR3 is TGTGCCAGCAGTATACAGGGGTCCGAGCAGTACTTC. Translated, it gives CASSIQGSEQYF.

The chain links TRBV4-3 to TRBJ1-1; 9 bases are shared with TRBD1. Germline trimming cut 0 bases from V and 3 bases from J; bases unmatched to any gene: 14. The CDR3 has 19 amino acids. Germline values: CDR1 LGHNA, CDR2 YSLEER. CDR3: CASSQDLPGQGGEHTEAFF. The CDR3 DNA is TGCGCCAGCAGCCAAGACCTTCCGGGACAGGGAGGTGAGCACACTGAAGCTTTCTTT.

The rearrangement uses TRBV5-5 and TRBJ2-1, with TRBD1 matching 12 bases. This CDR3 comprises 16 residues. CDR1 is SGHKS, CDR2 YYEKEE, per germline (reference sequence). V trimming: 4 bases; J trimming: 5 bases; junction bases outside the gene matches: 7. CDR3 bases: TGTGCCAGCAGCCGGGTGGGACAGGGGGCCAACAATGAGCAGTTCTTC. It is translated as CASSRVGQGANNEQFF.

V and J are TRBV19 and TRBJ2-1; D perhaps matches TRBD2 (6 bases). CDR3 length equals 14 residues. The V gene lost 9 bases and the J gene lost 6 bases, with 18 bases spanning the gap. From germline, CDR1 is LNHDA and CDR2 SQIVND (reference sequence). The CDR3 bases are TGTGCCAGCCGCCTTAGCGGTTTGATCAATGAGCAGTTCTTC. As protein: CASRLSGLINEQFF.

The chain recombines TRBV10-2 with TRBJ1-5; D perhaps matches TRBD1 (5 bases). This CDR3 spans 11 amino acids. Germline-derived CDR1 and CDR2 are WSHSY and SAAADI. The V gene lost 3 bases and the J gene lost 11 bases, with 8 bases spanning the gap. The CDR3 DNA reads TGCGCCAGCAGTGATGGAGGGGCCCAGCATTTT. This encodes CASSDGGAQHF.

The rearrangement uses TRBV7-9 and TRBJ2-1, with D unclear. Trimming took off 1 base at V and 5 bases at J, with 6 bases between the two ends. The germline CDR1 and CDR2 sequences are SEHNR and FQNEAQ (reference sequence). This CDR3 region has 13 residues. The CDR3 DNA follows: TGTGCCAGCAGCTTAGTCCTAAACAATGAGCAGTTCTTC. The encoded protein is CASSLVLNNEQFF. Based on the CDR3 plus reference TRBV7-9 and TRBJ2-1, the full variable domain is DTGVSQNPRHKITKRGQNVTFRCDPISEHNRLYWYRQTLGQGPEFLTYFQNEAQLEKSRLLSDRFSAERPKGSFSTLEIQRTEQGDSAMYLCASSLVLNNEQFFGPGTRLTVL.

The chain uses TRBV25-1 and TRBJ2-1, with 8 bases aligning to TRBD1. The CDR3 runs 16 residues. Looked up from germline, CDR1 is MGHDK and CDR2 is SYGVNS. J was trimmed by 8 bases and V by 7 bases; bases with no gene match: 16. CDR3 nucleotide sequence: TGTGCCAGCACCAGGGGGCGAGCTCGAGAGTGCGATGAGCAGTTCTTC. Translating gives CASTRGRARECDEQFF.

V and J are TRBV5-1 and TRBJ2-3; unclear D gene. V lost 1 base to trimming and J lost 0 bases, with 6 bases between them. Germline CDR1 SGHRS, CDR2 YFSETQ. CDR3 length equals 14 residues. The CDR3 loop is CASSLITSTDTQYF. CDR3 bases: TGCGCCAGCAGCTTGATAACTAGCACAGATACGCAGTATTTT.

The V and J genes are TRBV4-1 and TRBJ2-7; TRBD1 might be the D (5 bases). V dropped 0 bases and J dropped 2 bases, with 17 bases sitting between them. Germline CDR1 and CDR2: MGHRA and YSYEKL. This CDR3 contains 17 residues. The CDR3 region has the DNA TGCGCCAGCAGCCAAGAAAGTAGGGCAGGGATCGCCTACGAGCAGTACGTC. Its translation: CASSQESRAGIAYEQYV.

The CDR3 spells CASSSLVAETQYF. The CDR3 DNA sequence: TGTGCCAGCAGCTCGCTCGTCGCGGAGACCCAGTACTTC. The V and J genes are TRBV7-9 and TRBJ2-5; the D is unclear. From germline, CDR1 is SEHNR and CDR2 FQNEAQ (reference sequence). The CDR3 length is 13 residues. V was shortened by 4 bases and J by 5 bases, with 11 bases between the two germline ends.